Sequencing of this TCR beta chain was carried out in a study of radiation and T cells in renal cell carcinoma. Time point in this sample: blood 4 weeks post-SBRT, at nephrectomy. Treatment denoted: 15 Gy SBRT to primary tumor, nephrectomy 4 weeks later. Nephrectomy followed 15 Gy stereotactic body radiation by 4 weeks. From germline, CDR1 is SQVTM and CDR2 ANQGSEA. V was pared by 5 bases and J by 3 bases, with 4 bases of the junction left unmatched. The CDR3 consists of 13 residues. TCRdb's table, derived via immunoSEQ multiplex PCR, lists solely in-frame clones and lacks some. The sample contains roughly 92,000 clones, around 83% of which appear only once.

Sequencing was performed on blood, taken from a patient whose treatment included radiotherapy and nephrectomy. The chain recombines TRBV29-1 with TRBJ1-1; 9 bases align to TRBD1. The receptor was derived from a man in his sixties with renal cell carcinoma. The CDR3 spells CSVKDRGYTEAFF. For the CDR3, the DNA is TGCAGCGTTAAGGACAGGGGATACACTGAAGCTTTCTTT.